The subject of this entry is one T cell receptor beta chain. As yet, its antigen is unknown. The data were taken from a study of Tregs in tolerant kidney transplant recipients. In the study overall: Sorting of CD4+CD25+CD127- cells followed roughly 3-day belatacept mixed lymphocyte reactions, sometimes with roughly five-day graft donor restimulation. Findings and limits, study-wide: The small number of patients limits these findings pending further validation. Activated donor B cell expansion appeared to reveal the most relevant donor-specific TCRbeta repertoire.

Some clones are missing from TCRdb's copy, which holds only in-frame ones; the method was immunoSEQ multiplex PCR. Among about 44,000 clones listed, around 95% were seen once. The source of this sequence is a human donor in good health. The sample comprised Tregs from blood cultured with allogeneic cells.

As DNA, the CDR3 is TGTGCCAGCAGTCTTACAGGGGGCTACAATGAGCAGTTCTTC. Translation gives CASSLTGGYNEQFF. The chain has TRBV7-6 and TRBJ2-1; 8 bases match TRBD1. J was trimmed by 3 bases and V by 6 bases; bases with no gene match: 4. Per germline, CDR1 SGHVS and CDR2 FNYEAQ. The CDR3 length is 14 residues.